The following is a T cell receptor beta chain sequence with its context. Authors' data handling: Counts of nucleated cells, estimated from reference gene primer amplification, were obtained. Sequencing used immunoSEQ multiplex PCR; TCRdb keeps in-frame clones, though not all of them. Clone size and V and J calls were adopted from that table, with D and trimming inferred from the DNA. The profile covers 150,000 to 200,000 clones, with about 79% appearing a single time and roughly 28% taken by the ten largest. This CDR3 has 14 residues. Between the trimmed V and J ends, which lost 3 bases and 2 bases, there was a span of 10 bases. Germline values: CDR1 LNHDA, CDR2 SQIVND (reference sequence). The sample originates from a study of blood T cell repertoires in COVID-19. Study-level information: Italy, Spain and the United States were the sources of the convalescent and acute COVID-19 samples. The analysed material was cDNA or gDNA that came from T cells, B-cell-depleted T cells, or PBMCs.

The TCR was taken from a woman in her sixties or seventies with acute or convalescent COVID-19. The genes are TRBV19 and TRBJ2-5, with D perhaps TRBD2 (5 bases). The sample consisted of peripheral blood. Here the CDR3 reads CASSIRGGQETQYF. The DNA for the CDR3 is TGTGCCAGTAGTATTAGAGGCGGGCAAGAGACCCAGTACTTC.